The rows below give T cell receptor beta chains drawn from one sample of a study of blood T cell repertoires in COVID-19. Sequencing was performed with immunoSEQ multiplex PCR; in TCRdb, only in-frame clones are kept and a portion is missing. The profile shows 75,000 to 95,000 clones, roughly 88% of them singletons. The sample comprised peripheral blood. These receptor sequences come from a man aged 45-60 years with active COVID-19. CDR3s include the opening cysteine and the closing phenylalanine or tryptophan. Each record gives: J gene, V gene, CDR3 length, clone size, D gene, CDR3 protein, CDR3 DNA. The D gene is left open where the match is weak. Not every row has a clone size; where given, it reads once, few, many or a size class.

>TRBJ2-7|TRBV5-6|15|.|TRBD1
CASSLLTGTGGEQYF
TGTGCCAGCAGCTTGCTTACCGGGACAGGGGGCGAGCAGTACTTC
>TRBJ1-2|TRBV25-1|13|.|.
CASSTQVGLGYTF
TGTGCCAGCAGTACTCAAGTCGGACTTGGCTACACCTTC
>TRBJ2-5|TRBV10-1|14|.|.
CASSGYRVQETQYF
TGCGCCAGCAGTGGTTACAGGGTTCAAGAGACCCAGTACTTC
>TRBJ2-2|TRBV4-3|17|few|TRBD2
CASSQGTSGRNTGELFF
TGCGCCAGCAGCCAAGGGACTAGCGGGAGAAACACCGGGGAGCTGTTTTTT
>TRBJ2-3|TRBV7-2|15|.|.
CASSLLGGSADTQYF
TGTGCCAGCAGCTTATTAGGAGGGAGCGCAGATACGCAGTATTTT
>TRBJ1-5|TRBV6-5|15|.|TRBD1
CASRIDRGSNQPQHF
TGTGCCAGCAGAATTGACAGGGGAAGCAATCAGCCCCAGCATTTT
>TRBJ2-1|TRBV5-5|15|.|TRBD1
CASSTGQGVDNEQFF
TGTGCCAGCAGCACAGGACAGGGAGTAGACAATGAGCAGTTCTTC
>TRBJ1-5|TRBV5-5|15|few|TRBD1
CASSWGGQGNQPQHF
TGTGCCAGCAGCTGGGGGGGACAGGGCAATCAGCCCCAGCATTTT
>TRBJ2-3|TRBV27|14|once|.
CASSDARRGDTQYF
TGTGCCAGCAGTGACGCACGGCGAGGAGATACGCAGTATTTT
>TRBJ2-5|TRBV7-9|18|.|TRBD2
CASSPTSGGLTSWETQYF
TGTGCCAGCAGCCCGACTAGCGGGGGGCTAACGAGTTGGGAGACCCAGTACTTC
>TRBJ2-1|TRBV11-2|14|once|TRBD2
CASRKAGVTHEQFF
TGTGCCAGCAGAAAAGCGGGAGTCACCCATGAGCAGTTCTTC
>TRBJ1-1|TRBV13|14|.|.
CASSLEERNTEAFF
TGTGCCAGCAGCTTAGAGGAGAGGAACACTGAAGCTTTCTTT
>TRBJ2-3|TRBV6-5|14|.|TRBD1
CASSPDRFTDTQYF
TGTGCCAGCAGTCCGGACAGGTTCACAGATACGCAGTATTTT
>TRBJ1-1|TRBV6-6|16|.|.
CASSYSRPRGNTEAFF
TGTGCCAGCAGTTACTCGCGCCCCAGGGGAAACACTGAAGCTTTCTTT